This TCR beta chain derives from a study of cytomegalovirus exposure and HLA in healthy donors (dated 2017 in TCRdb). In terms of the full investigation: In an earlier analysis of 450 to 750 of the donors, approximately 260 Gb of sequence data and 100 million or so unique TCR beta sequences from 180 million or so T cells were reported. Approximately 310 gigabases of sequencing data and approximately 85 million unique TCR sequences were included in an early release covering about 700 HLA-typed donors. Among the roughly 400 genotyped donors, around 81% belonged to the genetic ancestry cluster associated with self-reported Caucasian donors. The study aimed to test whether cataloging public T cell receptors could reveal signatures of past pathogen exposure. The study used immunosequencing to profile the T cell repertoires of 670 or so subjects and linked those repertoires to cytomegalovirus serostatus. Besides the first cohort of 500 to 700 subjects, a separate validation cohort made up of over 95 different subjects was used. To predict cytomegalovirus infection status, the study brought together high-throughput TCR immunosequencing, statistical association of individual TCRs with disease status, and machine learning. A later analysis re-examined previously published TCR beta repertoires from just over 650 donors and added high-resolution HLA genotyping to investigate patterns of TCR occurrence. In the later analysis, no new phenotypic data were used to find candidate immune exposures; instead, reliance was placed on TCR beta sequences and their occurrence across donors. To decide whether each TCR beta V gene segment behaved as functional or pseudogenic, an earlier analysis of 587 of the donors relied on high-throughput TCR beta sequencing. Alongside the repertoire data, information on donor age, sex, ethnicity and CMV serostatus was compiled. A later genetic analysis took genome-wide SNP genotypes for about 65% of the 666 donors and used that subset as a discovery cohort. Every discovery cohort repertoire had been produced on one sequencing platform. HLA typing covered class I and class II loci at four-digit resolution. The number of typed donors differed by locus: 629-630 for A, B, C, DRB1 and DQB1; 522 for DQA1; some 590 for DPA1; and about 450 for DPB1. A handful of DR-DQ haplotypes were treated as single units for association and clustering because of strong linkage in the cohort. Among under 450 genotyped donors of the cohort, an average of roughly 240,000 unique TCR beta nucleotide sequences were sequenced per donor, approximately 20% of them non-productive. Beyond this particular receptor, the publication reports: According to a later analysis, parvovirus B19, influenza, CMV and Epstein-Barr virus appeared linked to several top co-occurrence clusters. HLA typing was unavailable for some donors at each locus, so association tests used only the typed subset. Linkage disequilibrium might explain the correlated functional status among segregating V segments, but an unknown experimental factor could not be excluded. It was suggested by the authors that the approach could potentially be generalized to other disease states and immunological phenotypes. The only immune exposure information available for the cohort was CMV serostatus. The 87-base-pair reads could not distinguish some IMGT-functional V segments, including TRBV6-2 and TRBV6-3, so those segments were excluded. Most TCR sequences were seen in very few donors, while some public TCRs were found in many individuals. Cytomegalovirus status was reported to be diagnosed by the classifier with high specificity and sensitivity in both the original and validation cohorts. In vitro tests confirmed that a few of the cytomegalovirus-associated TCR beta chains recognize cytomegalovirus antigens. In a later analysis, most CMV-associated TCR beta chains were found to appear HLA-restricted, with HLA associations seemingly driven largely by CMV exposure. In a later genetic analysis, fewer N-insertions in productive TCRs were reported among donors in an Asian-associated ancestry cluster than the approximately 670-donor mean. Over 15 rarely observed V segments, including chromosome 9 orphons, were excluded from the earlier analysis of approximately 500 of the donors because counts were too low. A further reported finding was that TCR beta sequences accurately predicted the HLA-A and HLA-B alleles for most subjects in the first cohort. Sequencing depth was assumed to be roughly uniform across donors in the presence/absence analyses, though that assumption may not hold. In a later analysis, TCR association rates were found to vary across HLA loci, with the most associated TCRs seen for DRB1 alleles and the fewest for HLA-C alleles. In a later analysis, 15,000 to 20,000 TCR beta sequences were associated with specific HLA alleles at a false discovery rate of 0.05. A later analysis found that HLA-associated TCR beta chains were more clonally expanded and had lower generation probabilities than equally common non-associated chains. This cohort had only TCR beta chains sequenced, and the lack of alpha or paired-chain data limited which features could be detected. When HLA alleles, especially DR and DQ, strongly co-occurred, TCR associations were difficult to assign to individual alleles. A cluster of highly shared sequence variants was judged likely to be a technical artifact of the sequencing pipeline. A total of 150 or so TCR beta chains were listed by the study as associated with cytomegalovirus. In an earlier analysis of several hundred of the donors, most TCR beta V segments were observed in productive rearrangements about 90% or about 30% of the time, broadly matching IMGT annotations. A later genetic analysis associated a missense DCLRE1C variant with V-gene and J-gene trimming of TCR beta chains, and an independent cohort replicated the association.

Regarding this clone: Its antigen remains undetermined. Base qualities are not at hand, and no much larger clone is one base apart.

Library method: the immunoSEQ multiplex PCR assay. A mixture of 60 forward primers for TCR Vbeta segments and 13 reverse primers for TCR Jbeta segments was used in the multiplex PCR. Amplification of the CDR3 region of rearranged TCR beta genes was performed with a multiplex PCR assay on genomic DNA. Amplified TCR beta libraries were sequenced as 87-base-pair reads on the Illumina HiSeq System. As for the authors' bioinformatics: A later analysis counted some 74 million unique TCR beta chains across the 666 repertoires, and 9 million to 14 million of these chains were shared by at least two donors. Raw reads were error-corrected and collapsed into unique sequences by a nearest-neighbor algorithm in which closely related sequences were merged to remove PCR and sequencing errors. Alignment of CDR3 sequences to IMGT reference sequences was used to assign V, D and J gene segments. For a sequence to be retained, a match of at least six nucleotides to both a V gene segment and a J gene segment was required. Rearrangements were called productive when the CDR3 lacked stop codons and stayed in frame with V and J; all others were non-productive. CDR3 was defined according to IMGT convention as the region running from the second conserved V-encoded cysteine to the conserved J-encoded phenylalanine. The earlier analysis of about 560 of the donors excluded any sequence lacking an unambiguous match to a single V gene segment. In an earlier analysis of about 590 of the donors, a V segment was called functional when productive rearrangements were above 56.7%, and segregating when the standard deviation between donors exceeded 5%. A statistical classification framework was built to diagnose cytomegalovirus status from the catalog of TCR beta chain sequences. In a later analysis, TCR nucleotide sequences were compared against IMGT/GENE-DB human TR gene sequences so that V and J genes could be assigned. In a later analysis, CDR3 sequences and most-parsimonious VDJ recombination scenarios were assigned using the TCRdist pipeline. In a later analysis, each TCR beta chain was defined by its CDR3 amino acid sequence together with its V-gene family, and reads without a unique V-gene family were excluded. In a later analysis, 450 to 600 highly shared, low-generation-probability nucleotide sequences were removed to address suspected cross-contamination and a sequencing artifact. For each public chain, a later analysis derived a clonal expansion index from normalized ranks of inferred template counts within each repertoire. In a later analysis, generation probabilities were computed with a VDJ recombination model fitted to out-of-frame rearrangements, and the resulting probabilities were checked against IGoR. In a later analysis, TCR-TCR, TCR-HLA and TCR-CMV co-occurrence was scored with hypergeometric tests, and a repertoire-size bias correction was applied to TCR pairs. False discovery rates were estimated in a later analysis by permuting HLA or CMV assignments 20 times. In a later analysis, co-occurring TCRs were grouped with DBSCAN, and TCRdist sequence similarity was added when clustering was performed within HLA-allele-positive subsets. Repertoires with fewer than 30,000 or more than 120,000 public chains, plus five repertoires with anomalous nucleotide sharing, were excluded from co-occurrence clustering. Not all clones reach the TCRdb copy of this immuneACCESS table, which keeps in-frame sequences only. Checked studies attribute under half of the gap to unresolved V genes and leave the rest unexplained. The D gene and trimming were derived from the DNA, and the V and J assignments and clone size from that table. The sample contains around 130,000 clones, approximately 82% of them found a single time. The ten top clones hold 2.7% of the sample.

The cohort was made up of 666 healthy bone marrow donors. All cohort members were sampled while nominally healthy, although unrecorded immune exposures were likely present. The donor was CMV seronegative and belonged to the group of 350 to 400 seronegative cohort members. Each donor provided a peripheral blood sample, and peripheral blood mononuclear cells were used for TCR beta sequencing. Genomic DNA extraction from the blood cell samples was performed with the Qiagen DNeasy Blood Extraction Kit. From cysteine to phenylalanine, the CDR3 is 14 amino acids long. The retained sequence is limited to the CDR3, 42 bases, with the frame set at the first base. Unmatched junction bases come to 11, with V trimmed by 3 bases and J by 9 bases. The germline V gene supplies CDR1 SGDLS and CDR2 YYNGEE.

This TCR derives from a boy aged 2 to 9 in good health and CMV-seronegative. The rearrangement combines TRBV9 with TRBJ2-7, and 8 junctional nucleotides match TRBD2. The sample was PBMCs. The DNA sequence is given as TGTGCCAGCAGCGCGCGCCTCGGGAGGGACGCGCAGTACTTC. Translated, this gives CASSARLGRDAQYF.